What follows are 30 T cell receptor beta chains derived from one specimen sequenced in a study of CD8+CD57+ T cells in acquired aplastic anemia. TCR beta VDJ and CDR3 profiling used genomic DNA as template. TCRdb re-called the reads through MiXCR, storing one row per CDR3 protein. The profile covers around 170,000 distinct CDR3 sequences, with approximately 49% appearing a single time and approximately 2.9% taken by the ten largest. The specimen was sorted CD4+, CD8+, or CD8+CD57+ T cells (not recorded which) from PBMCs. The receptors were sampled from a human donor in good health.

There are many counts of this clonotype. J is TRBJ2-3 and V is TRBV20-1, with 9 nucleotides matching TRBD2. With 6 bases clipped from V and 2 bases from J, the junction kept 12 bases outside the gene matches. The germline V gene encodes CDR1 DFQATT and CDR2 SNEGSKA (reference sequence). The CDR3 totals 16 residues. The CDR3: CSARHPGLAATDTQYF. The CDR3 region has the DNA TGCAGTGCCAGGCATCCGGGACTAGCAGCCACAGATACGCAGTATTTT.

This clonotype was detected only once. DNA of the CDR3: TGTGCCAGCAGCTTAGCCGGGACAGGGACCGACCCTTACAATGAGCAGTTCTTC. Encoded protein: CASSLAGTGTDPYNEQFF. The V call is TRBV7-6, the J call TRBJ2-1; 9 bases are shared with TRBD1. Germline CDR1 SGHVS, CDR2 FNYEAQ. J lost 4 bases, V lost 0 bases, and 10 bases had no gene match. CDR3 length: 18 residues. The variable domain in full, completed from reference TRBV7-6 and TRBJ2-1, reads GAGVSQSPRYKVTKRGQDVALRCDPISGHVSLYWYRQALGQGPEFLTYFNYEAQQDKSGLPNDRFSAERPEGSISTLTIQRTEQRDSAMYRCASSLAGTGTDPYNEQFFGPGTRLTVL.

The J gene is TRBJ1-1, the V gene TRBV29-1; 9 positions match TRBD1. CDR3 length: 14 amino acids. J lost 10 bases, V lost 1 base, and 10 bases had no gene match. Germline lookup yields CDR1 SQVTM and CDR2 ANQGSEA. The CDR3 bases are TGCAGCGTTGAAGGGGGGACAGGGTGGGTCGGAGCTTTCTTT. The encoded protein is CSVEGGTGWVGAFF. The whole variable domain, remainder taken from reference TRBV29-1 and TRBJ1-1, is SAVISQKPSRDICQRGTSLTIQCQVDSQVTMMFWYRQQPGQSLTLIATANQGSEATYESGFVIDKFPISRPNLTFSTLTVSNMSPEDSSIYLCSVEGGTGWVGAFFGQGTRLTVV.

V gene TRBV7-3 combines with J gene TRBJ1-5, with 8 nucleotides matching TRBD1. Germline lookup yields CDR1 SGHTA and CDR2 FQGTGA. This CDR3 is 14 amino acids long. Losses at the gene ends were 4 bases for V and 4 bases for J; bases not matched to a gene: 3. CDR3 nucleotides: TGTGCCAGCAGCTGGGGGGACAGGAATCAGCCCCAGCATTTT. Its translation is CASSWGDRNQPQHF.

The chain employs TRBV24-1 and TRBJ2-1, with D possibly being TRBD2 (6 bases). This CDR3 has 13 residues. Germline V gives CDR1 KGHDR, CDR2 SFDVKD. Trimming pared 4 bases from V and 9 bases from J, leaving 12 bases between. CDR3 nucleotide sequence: TGTGCCACCAGTGACCCAAACGGGAGTGAGCAGTTCTTC. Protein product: CATSDPNGSEQFF.

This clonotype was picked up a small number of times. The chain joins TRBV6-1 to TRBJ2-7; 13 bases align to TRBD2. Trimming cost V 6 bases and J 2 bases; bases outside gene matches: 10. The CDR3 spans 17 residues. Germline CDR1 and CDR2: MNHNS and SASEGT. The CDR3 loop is CASRRGTSGTSAYEQYF. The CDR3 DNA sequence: TGTGCCAGCAGGCGGGGGACTAGCGGGACTTCAGCCTACGAGCAGTACTTC.

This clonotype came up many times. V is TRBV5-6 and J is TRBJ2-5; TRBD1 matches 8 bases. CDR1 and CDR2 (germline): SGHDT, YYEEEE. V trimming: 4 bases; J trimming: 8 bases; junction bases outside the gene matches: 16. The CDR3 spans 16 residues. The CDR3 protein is CASSPSGQGGSSTQYF. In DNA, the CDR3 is TGTGCCAGCAGCCCTTCTGGACAGGGAGGAAGTTCAACCCAGTACTTC.

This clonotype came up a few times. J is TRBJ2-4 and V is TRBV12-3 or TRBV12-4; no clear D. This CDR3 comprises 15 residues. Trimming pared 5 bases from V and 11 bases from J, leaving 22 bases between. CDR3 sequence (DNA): TGTGCCAGCAGTAGACAAGTGAAGAATTTAGCCCTTCAGTACTTC. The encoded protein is CASSRQVKNLALQYF.

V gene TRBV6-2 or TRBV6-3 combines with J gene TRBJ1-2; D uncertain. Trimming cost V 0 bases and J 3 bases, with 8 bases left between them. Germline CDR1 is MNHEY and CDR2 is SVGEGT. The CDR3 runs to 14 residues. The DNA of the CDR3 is TGTGCCAGCAGTTACTCAAGGGTTGACTATGGCTACACCTTC. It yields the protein CASSYSRVDYGYTF.

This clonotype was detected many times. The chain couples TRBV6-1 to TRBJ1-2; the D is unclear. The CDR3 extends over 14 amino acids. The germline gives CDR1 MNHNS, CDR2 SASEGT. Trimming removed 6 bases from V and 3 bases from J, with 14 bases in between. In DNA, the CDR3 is TGTGCCAGCAGGCTCAGGTCCTCCGACTATGGCTACACCTTC. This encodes CASRLRSSDYGYTF.

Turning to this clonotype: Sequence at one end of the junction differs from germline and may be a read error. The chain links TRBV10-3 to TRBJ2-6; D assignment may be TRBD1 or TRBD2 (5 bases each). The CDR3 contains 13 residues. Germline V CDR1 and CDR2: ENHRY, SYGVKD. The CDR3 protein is CAIKGTGANVLIF. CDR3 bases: TGTGCCATCAAGGGAACCGGGGCAAACGTCCTGATTTTC.

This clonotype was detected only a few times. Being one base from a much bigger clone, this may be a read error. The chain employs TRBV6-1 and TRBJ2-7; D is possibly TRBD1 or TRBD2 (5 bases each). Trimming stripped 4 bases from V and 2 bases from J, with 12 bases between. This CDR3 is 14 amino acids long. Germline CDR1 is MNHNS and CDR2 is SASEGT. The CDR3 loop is CASSAGALAYEQYF. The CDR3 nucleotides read TGTGCCAGCAGTGCCGGGGCGCTCGCCTACGAGCAGTACTTC.

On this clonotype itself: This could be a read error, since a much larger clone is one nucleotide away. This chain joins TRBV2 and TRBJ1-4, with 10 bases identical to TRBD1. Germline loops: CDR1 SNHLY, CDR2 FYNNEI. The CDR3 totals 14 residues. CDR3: CASTGTGERERLFF. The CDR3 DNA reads TGTGCCAGCACCGGGACAGGGGAGCGGGAAAGACTGTTTTTT.

The CDR3 loop reads CASSVSGTRYGYTF. The CDR3 coding sequence is TGTGCCAGTAGTGTCTCCGGGACACGTTATGGCTACACCTTC. J is TRBJ1-2 and V is TRBV19; TRBD1 might be the D (6 bases). V lost 5 bases and J 5 bases, leaving 15 bases between the germline ends. CDR1 is LNHDA, CDR2 SQIVND, per germline (reference sequence). CDR3 size: 14 residues.

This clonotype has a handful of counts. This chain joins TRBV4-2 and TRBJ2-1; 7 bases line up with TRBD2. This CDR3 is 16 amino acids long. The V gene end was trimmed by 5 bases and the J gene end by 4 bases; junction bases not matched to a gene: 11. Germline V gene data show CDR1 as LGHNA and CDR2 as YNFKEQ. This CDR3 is CASSRVGTTSYNEQFF. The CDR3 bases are TGTGCCAGCAGCAGGGTCGGGACTACTAGTTACAATGAGCAGTTCTTC.

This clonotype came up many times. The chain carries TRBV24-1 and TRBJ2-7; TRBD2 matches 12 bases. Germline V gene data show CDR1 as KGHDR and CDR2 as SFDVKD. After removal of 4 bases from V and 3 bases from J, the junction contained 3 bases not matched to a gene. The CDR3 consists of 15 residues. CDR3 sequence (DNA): TGTGCCACCAGTGAGACTAGCGGGAGTCTCTACGAGCAGTACTTC. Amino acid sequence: CATSETSGSLYEQYF.

The CDR3 region is CSARVFWDRGPYEQYF. The CDR3 region has the DNA TGCAGTGCTAGGGTTTTTTGGGACAGGGGGCCCTACGAGCAGTACTTC. This chain links TRBV20-1 with TRBJ2-7; 12 bases are a match to TRBD1. Germline CDR1 and CDR2: DFQATT and SNEGSKA (reference sequence). With 3 bases clipped from V and 2 bases from J, the junction kept 8 bases outside the gene matches. This CDR3 is 16 amino acids long.

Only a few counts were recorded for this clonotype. CDR3 nucleotides: TGTGCCAGCAAGATGGAACTTAACACAGATACGCAGTATTTT. It encodes CASKMELNTDTQYF. V usage is TRBV6-1 and J usage is TRBJ2-3; no clear D gene. The CDR3 is made up of 14 amino acids. CDR1 is MNHNS, CDR2 SASEGT, per germline. V was trimmed by 7 bases and J by 2 bases, leaving 13 bases between them.

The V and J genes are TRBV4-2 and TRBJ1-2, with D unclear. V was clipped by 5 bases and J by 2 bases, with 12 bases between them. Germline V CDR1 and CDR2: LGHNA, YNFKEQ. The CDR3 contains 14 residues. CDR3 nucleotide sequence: TGTGCCAGCAGCTTAGCGGGGATCAACTATGGCTACACCTTC. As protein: CASSLAGINYGYTF.

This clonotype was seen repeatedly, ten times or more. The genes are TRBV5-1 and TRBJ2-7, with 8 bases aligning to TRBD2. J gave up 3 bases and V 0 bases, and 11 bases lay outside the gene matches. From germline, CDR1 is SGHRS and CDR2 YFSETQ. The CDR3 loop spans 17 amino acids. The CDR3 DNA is TGCGCCAGCAGCTTGGAGGTGGGAGCGGGAGCCTACTACGAGCAGTACTTC. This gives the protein CASSLEVGAGAYYEQYF.

CDR3 in amino acids: CASTGSRVGYTF. The DNA for the CDR3 is TGTGCCAGCACCGGGAGTCGGGTCGGCTACACCTTC. The chain recombines TRBV6-1 with TRBJ1-2, with unresolved D. This CDR3 contains 12 residues. In germline, CDR1 is MNHNS, CDR2 SASEGT. V lost 7 bases and J lost 8, with 14 bases in between.

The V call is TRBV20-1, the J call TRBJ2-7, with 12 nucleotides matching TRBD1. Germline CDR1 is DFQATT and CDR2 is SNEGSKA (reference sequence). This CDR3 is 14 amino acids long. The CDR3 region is CSPDPGQGADEQYF. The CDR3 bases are TGCAGCCCAGATCCGGGACAGGGGGCCGACGAGCAGTACTTC.

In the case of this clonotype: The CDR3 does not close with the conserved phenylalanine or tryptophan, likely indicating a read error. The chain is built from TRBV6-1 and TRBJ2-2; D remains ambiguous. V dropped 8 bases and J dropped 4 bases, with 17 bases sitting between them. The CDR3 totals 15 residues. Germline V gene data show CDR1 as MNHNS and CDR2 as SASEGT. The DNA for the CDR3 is TGTGCCAGCCAGAAAAGGGCTACGGGCACCGGGGAGCTGTTTTTA. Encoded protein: CASQKRATGTGELFL.

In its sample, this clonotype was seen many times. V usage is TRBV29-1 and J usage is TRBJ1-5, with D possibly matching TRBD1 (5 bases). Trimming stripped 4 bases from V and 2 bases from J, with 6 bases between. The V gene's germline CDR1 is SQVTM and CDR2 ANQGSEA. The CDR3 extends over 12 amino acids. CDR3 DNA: TGCAGCGTTGGGGACGGCAATCAGCCCCAGCATTTT. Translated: CSVGDGNQPQHF.

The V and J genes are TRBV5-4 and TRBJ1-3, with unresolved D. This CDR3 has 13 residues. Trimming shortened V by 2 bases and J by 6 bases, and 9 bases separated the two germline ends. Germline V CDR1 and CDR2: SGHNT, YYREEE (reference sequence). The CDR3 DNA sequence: TGTGCCAGCAGCTTTTCGGGAGCAAACACCATATATTTT. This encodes CASSFSGANTIYF.

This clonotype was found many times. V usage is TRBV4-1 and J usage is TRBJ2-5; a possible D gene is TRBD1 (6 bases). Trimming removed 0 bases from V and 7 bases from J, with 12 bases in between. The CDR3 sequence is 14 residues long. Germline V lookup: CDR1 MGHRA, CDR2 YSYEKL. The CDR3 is CASSQDWGRGTQYF. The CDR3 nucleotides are TGCGCCAGCAGCCAAGATTGGGGGCGCGGGACCCAGTACTTC.

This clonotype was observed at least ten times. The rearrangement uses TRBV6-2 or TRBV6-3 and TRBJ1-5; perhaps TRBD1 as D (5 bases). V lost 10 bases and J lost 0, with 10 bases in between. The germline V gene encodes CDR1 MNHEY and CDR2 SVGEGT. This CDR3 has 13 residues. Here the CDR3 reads CATGHYSNQPQHF. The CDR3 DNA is TGTGCCACCGGACACTATAGCAATCAGCCCCAGCATTTT.

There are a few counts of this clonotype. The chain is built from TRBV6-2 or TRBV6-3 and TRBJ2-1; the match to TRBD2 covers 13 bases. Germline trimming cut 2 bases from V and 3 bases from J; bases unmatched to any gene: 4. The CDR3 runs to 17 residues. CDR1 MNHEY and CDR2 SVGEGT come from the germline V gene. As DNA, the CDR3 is TGTGCCAGCAGTTACCCCGGACTAGCGGGAGACTACAATGAGCAGTTCTTC. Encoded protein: CASSYPGLAGDYNEQFF.

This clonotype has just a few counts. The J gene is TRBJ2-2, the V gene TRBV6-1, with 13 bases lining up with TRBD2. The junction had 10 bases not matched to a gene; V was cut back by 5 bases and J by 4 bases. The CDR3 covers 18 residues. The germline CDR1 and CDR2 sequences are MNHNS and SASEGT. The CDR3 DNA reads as TGTGCCAGCAGTCCAGGACTAGCGGGAGTTCCCTTCACCGGGGAGCTGTTTTTT. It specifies CASSPGLAGVPFTGELFF.

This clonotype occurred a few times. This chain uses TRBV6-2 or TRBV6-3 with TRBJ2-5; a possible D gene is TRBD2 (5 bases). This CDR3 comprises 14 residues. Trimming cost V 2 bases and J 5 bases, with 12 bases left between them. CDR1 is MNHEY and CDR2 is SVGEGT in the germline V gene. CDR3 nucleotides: TGTGCCAGCAGTTACAGGGAGTTGTGGGAGACCCAGTACTTC. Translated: CASSYRELWETQYF.